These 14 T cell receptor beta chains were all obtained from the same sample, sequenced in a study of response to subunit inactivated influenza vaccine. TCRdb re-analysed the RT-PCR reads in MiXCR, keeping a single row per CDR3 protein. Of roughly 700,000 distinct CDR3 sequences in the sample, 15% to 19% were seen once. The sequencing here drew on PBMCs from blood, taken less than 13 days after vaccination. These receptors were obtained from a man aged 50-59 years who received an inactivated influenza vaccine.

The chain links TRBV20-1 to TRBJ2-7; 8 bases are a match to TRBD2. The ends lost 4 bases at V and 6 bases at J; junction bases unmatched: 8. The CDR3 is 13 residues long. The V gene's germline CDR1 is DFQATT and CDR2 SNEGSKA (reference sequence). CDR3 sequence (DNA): TGCAGTGCTAAACCGGGACTAGAGACCGAGCAGTACTTC. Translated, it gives CSAKPGLETEQYF.

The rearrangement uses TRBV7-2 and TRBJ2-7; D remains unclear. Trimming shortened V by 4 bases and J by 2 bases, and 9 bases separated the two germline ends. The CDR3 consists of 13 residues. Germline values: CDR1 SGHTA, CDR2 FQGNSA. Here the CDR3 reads CASSSFGPYEQYF. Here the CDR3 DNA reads TGTGCCAGCAGCTCCTTCGGCCCCTACGAGCAGTACTTC.

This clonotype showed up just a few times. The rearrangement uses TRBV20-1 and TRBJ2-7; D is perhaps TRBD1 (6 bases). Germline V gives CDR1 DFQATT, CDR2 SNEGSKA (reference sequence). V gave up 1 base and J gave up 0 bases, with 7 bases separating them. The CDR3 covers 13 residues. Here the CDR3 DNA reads TGCAGTGCTAGAGGGGGGCCCTCCTACGAGCAGTACTTC. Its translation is CSARGGPSYEQYF.

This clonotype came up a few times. The CDR3 nucleotides are TGTGCCAGTAGCAGGGGGGAGGCAGATACGCAGTATTTT. Translation gives CASSRGEADTQYF. The V gene is TRBV7-2, the J gene TRBJ2-3, with D perhaps TRBD1 (7 bases). CDR1 is SGHTA, CDR2 FQGNSA, per germline. CDR3 size: 13 residues. Trimming pared 9 bases from V and 4 bases from J, leaving 14 bases between.

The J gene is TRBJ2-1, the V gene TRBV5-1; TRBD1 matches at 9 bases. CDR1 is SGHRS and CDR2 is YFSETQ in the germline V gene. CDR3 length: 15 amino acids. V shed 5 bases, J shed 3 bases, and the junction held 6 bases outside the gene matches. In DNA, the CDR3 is TGCGCCAGCAGACAGGACAGGGGTGTCTACAATGAGCAGTTCTTC. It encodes CASRQDRGVYNEQFF.

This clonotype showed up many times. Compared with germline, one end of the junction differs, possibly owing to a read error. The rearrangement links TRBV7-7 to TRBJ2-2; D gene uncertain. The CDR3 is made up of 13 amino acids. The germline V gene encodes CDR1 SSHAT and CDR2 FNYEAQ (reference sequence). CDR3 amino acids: CASSLGVGGELFF. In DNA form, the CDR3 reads TGTGCTAGCAGCTTAGGAGTTGGGGGGGAGCTGTTTTTT.

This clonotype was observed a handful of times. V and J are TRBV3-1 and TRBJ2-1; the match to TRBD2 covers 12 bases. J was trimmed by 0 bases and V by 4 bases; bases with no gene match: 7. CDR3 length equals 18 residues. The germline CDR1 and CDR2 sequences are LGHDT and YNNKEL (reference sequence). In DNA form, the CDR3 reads TGTGCCAGCAGCCTCGGCGGACTAGCGGGACACTCCTACAATGAGCAGTTCTTC. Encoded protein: CASSLGGLAGHSYNEQFF.

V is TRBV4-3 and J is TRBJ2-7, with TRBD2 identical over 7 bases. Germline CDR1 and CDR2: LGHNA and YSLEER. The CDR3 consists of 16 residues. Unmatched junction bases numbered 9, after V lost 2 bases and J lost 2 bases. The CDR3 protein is CASSQNIKRGAYEQYF. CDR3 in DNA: TGCGCCAGCAGCCAAAACATAAAGCGGGGAGCCTACGAGCAGTACTTC.

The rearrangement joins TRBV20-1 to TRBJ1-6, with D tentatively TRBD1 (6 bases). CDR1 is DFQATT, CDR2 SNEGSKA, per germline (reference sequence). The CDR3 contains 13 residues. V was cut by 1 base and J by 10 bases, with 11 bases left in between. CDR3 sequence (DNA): TGCAGTGCTAGAGTCCAGGGGTACTCACCCCTCCACTTT. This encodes CSARVQGYSPLHF.

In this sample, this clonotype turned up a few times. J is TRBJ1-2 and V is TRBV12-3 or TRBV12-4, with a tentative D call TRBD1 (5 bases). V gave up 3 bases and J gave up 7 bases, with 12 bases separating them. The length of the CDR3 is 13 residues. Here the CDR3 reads CASSFGTSLGYTF. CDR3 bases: TGTGCCAGCAGTTTCGGGACCTCCCTTGGCTACACCTTC.

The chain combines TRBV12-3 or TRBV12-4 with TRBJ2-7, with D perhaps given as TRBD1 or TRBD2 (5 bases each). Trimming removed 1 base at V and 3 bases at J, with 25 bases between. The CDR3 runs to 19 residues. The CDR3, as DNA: TGTGCCAGCAGTTTAGGGGGTGGATATTTTTCAGGGACCCACTACGAGCAGTACTTC. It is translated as CASSLGGGYFSGTHYEQYF.

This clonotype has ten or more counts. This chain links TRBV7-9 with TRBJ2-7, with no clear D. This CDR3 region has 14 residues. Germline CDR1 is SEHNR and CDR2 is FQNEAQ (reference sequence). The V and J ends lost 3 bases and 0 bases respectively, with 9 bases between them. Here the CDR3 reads CASSFGRFSYEQYF. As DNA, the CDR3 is TGTGCCAGCAGCTTCGGACGGTTCTCCTACGAGCAGTACTTC.

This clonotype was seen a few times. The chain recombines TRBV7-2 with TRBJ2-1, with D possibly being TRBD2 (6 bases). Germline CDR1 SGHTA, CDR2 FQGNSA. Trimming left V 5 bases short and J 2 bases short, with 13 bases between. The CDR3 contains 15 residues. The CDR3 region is CASSIQTSTYNEQFF. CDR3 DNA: TGTGCCAGCAGCATCCAGACTAGTACCTACAATGAGCAGTTCTTC.

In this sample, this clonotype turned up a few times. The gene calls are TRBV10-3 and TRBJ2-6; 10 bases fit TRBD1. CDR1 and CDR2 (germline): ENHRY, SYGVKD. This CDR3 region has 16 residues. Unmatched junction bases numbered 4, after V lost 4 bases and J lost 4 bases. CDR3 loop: CAISGTGGSGANVLTF. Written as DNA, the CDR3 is TGTGCCATCAGTGGGACAGGGGGATCCGGGGCCAACGTCCTGACTTTC.